Listed below are T cell receptor beta chains from one sample, sequenced in a study of blood T cells in healthy people across ages. TCRdb recomputed calls from the 5' RACE reads with MiXCR, one row per CDR3 protein. This sample has 1.5 million to 2 million distinct CDR3 sequences, with about two fifths found just once. The sample was blood. Receptor source: a human donor in good health. CDR3s include the opening cysteine and the closing phenylalanine or tryptophan. D genes are given only for firm matches. Size tells how often a clone was seen (once, few, many) or the class of an expanded clone, and some rows leave it out.

CDR3 protein | CDR3 DNA | J gene | D gene | V gene | clone size
CASSREGGAGQPQHF | TGCGCCAGCAGCCGGGAGGGGGGCGCGGGTCAGCCCCAGCATTTT | TRBJ1-5 | NA | TRBV5-1 | few
CSARDMRIGEAFF | TGCAGTGCTAGAGATATGCGAATCGGTGAAGCTTTCTTT | TRBJ1-1 | NA | TRBV20-1 | NA
CASSPTGTGVGIHYEQYF | TGTGCCAGCAGTCCGACCGGGACAGGGGTGGGGATACACTACGAGCAGTACTTC | TRBJ2-7 | TRBD1 | TRBV6-1 | many
CASSQVWAGGGYTF | TGCGCCAGCAGCCAAGTTTGGGCAGGGGGCGGCTACACCTTC | TRBJ1-2 | TRBD1 | TRBV4-3 | few
CASRPPGTGVPYGYTF | TGCGCCAGCAGACCGCCGGGGACAGGGGTTCCCTATGGCTACACCTTC | TRBJ1-2 | TRBD1 | TRBV5-1 | NA
CASSLGGPLYYNEQFF | TGTGCCAGCAGCTTAGGCGGCCCTCTATACTACAATGAGCAGTTCTTC | TRBJ2-1 | NA | TRBV7-2 | few
CATSDLDREAETQYF | TGTGCCACCAGTGATTTGGACAGGGAAGCCGAGACCCAGTACTTC | TRBJ2-5 | TRBD1 | TRBV24-1 | NA
CASSPLRGGTDTQYF | TGTGCCAGCAGTCCACTCCGCGGGGGGACAGATACGCAGTATTTT | TRBJ2-3 | TRBD2 | TRBV12-3/TRBV12-4 | NA
CSVDPEGATDTQYF | TGCAGCGTTGACCCGGAGGGGGCCACAGATACGCAGTATTTT | TRBJ2-3 | NA | TRBV29-1 | NA
CASSLTDRLSYEQYF | TGTGCCAGCAGTTTAACGGACAGGCTCTCCTACGAGCAGTACTTC | TRBJ2-7 | TRBD1 | TRBV28 | NA
CASSSSGGIYEQYF | TGTGCCAGCAGTTCAAGCGGGGGGATCTACGAGCAGTACTTC | TRBJ2-7 | TRBD2 | TRBV27 | NA
CASSLEGLVRNEQYF | TGTGCCAGCAGCTTGGAGGGGCTAGTACGCAATGAGCAGTACTTC | TRBJ2-5 | NA | TRBV11-1 | NA
CASSSTDQETQYF | TGTGCCAGCAGCTCCACCGACCAAGAGACCCAGTACTTC | TRBJ2-5 | NA | TRBV7-6 | NA
CASSELQGLTDTQYF | TGTGCCAGCAGTGAATTACAGGGATTGACAGATACGCAGTATTTT | TRBJ2-3 | NA | TRBV25-1 | NA
CASSPGRVVDSYGYTF | TGTGCCAGCAGTCCGGGGAGGGTTGTCGATTCATATGGCTACACCTTC | TRBJ1-2 | NA | TRBV7-2 | NA
CASRWVGYGYTF | TGTGCCAGCAGGTGGGTTGGCTATGGCTACACCTTC | TRBJ1-2 | NA | TRBV2 | NA
CASSVGDTGELFF | TGTGCCAGCAGCGTAGGAGACACCGGGGAGCTGTTTTTT | TRBJ2-2 | NA | TRBV9 | few
CSTESFGEQYF | TGCAGTACCGAAAGCTTTGGCGAGCAGTACTTC | TRBJ2-7 | NA | TRBV20-1 | few
CASSLSPLLGFQYF | TGTGCCAGCAGCCTCAGCCCCTTGTTAGGGTTTCAGTACTTC | TRBJ2-7 | NA | TRBV27 | few
CASSLFYYFGFRPSTDTQYF | TGTGCCAGCAGTTTATTTTATTATTTCGGATTTCGGCCTAGCACAGATACGCAGTATTTT | TRBJ2-3 | NA | TRBV12-3/TRBV12-4 | NA
CASSYSTRDNEKLFF | TGTGCCAGCAGTTACTCTACCAGAGATAATGAAAAACTGTTTTTT | TRBJ1-4 | NA | TRBV6-5 | NA
CATSRGSTGRLYSYTF | TGTGCCACCAGCAGAGGCTCGACAGGGAGATTATATAGCTACACCTTC | TRBJ1-2 | TRBD1 | TRBV15 | NA
CATSDFKAGEQFF | TGTGCCACCAGTGATTTTAAGGCAGGCGAGCAGTTCTTC | TRBJ2-1 | NA | TRBV24-1 | NA
CSAVPGGQPQHF | TGCAGTGCTGTCCCCGGGGGGCAGCCCCAGCATTTT | TRBJ1-5 | NA | TRBV20-1 | NA
CASSLVTSGGAVNNEQFF | TGTGCCAGCAGCTTAGTAACTAGCGGGGGGGCAGTCAACAATGAGCAGTTCTTC | TRBJ2-1 | TRBD2 | TRBV7-6 | NA
CASSLERDNQPQHF | TGTGCCAGCAGCTTAGAACGAGATAATCAGCCCCAGCATTTT | TRBJ1-5 | NA | TRBV11-2 | NA
CSASGGALWSTDTQYF | TGCAGTGCTAGCGGGGGGGCCTTGTGGAGCACAGATACGCAGTATTTT | TRBJ2-3 | TRBD2 | TRBV20-1 | few
CASSTEDLYGYTF | TGTGCCAGCTCGACAGAAGATTTATATGGCTACACCTTC | TRBJ1-2 | NA | TRBV12-3/TRBV12-4 | few
CASSQLYPYEQYF | TGTGCCAGCAGCCAACTCTATCCCTACGAGCAGTACTTC | TRBJ2-7 | NA | TRBV4-2 | few
CASSEQGPQETQYF | TGTGCCAGCAGTGAACAGGGACCCCAAGAGACCCAGTACTTC | TRBJ2-5 | NA | TRBV2 | few
CSAWMQATDYGYTF | TGCAGTGCCTGGATGCAGGCGACGGACTATGGCTACACCTTC | TRBJ1-2 | NA | TRBV20-1 | NA
CASSPPIMNEQFF | TGTGCCAGCTCACCACCGATTATGAATGAGCAGTTCTTC | TRBJ2-1 | NA | TRBV18 | NA
CASLRRQGYYEQYF | TGTGCCAGCCTCAGAAGACAGGGGTACTACGAGCAGTACTTC | TRBJ2-7 | TRBD1 | TRBV28 | NA
CASSQDRASVGTQYF | TGTGCCAGCAGCCAAGATCGCGCGTCGGTTGGTACGCAGTATTTT | TRBJ2-3 | NA | TRBV3-1 | NA
CASSSRHLSTDTQYF | TGTGCCAGCAGCTCTCGACATCTTAGCACAGATACGCAGTATTTT | TRBJ2-3 | NA | TRBV6-2/TRBV6-3 | NA
CATSVGQGYEQYF | TGTGCCACCAGCGTCGGACAGGGCTACGAGCAGTACTTC | TRBJ2-7 | TRBD1 | TRBV15 | few
CASSVPGTGAFNYGYTF | TGTGCCAGCAGCGTACCCGGGACAGGGGCATTTAACTATGGCTACACCTTC | TRBJ1-2 | TRBD1 | TRBV28 | NA
CASSFDMYEQYF | TGTGCCAGCAGCTTCGATATGTACGAGCAGTACTTC | TRBJ2-7 | NA | TRBV7-9 | few
CSATAVGWSDYGYTF | TGCAGTGCTACGGCGGTAGGGTGGAGCGACTATGGCTACACCTTC | TRBJ1-2 | NA | TRBV20-1 | NA
CASSPLRGQPYEQYF | TGTGCCAGCAGTCCCCTCCGGGGGCAGCCCTACGAGCAGTACTTC | TRBJ2-7 | NA | TRBV2 | few
CASSYIRGTGVNAYEQFF | TGTGCCAGCAGTTATATAAGGGGGACAGGGGTTAACGCCTATGAGCAGTTCTTC | TRBJ2-1 | TRBD1 | TRBV6-2/TRBV6-3 | NA
CSALSRDRVQYF | TGCAGTGCCCTATCCCGGGACAGGGTTCAGTACTTC | TRBJ2-4 | TRBD1 | TRBV20-1 | NA
CASSLLSNRDLGTQYF | TGTGCCAGCAGCCTCCTGTCCAACCGGGATTTAGGGACCCAGTACTTC | TRBJ2-5 | NA | TRBV11-2 | NA
CSVELEQGDYGYTF | TGCAGCGTTGAATTGGAACAGGGTGACTATGGCTACACCTTC | TRBJ1-2 | NA | TRBV29-1 | few
CASSLNLLFF | TGTGCCAGCAGTTTGAATTTGCTGTTCTTC | TRBJ2-1 | NA | TRBV12-3/TRBV12-4 | few
CASRSEGIDYGYTF | TGCGCCAGCAGATCAGAGGGCATAGACTATGGCTACACCTTC | TRBJ1-2 | NA | TRBV5-1 | NA
CASSYEETGELFF | TGTGCCAGCAGTTACGAAGAAACCGGGGAGCTGTTTTTT | TRBJ2-2 | NA | TRBV6-6 | NA
CASSQGDNYGYTF | TGTGCCAGCAGCCAGGGGGATAACTATGGCTACACCTTC | TRBJ1-2 | NA | TRBV3-1 | NA
CASSFIGQTGEQYF | TGTGCCAGCAGCTTTATAGGGCAGACGGGCGAGCAGTACTTC | TRBJ2-7 | NA | TRBV11-3 | NA
CASSPTTDRGYEQYF | TGTGCCAGCAGCCCCACAACCGACAGGGGATACGAGCAGTACTTC | TRBJ2-7 | TRBD1 | TRBV13 | NA
CASSLPQTGGQSDTQYF | TGCGCCAGCAGCTTGCCCCAAACAGGAGGTCAATCAGATACGCAGTATTTT | TRBJ2-3 | NA | TRBV5-1 | NA
CAIRGDRGEETQYF | TGTGCCATCAGAGGGGACAGGGGTGAAGAGACCCAGTACTTC | TRBJ2-5 | TRBD1 | TRBV10-3 | NA